This T cell receptor beta chain originates from a study of T cell repertoires in cytomegalovirus infection. Study in general: Peptides in the study included HLA-C-restricted and HLA-B-restricted CMV epitopes. Signatures in public TCR beta sequences pointed to both CMV infection and matching HLA type.

CDR3 length: 14 amino acids. The junction had 7 bases not matched to a gene; V was cut back by 4 bases and J by 6 bases. CDR1 SGHDT and CDR2 YYEEEE come from the germline V gene. From the reads, TCRdb called clonotypes with MiXCR, one entry per CDR3 protein. The sample holds some 920,000 distinct CDR3 sequences, around 32% seen once. This clonotype was recorded a few times. Its antigen is not identified. General study results and limits: Across the ex vivo response, the dominant clonotypes were HLA-C-restricted CMV-specific TCR beta clonotypes.

This material consisted of cultured CD8+ T cells from PBMCs, taken from culture after CMV antigen stimulation. The chain is built from TRBV5-6 and TRBJ1-1; 9 positions match TRBD1. This sequence originates from a human donor in good health (CMV status not recorded). Some clones in this sample may be carry-over from other donors' samples. The CDR3 spells CASSHDRGFSEAFF. The DNA for the CDR3 is TGTGCCAGCAGCCATGACAGGGGGTTCTCTGAAGCTTTCTTT.